The clone carrying this T cell receptor beta chain was seen at least ten times. Time point meaning: before trial treatment. TRAV- and TRBV-specific primers were used for first-strand cDNA, which covered alpha and beta chains. Amplification, which lasted about 20 PCR cycles, used a constant-region primer and V-primer adapter to amplify TCRs. mRNA, after isolation, was amplified by in vitro transcription. MiXCR, applied by TCRdb to the reads, yields one record per CDR3 protein. The sample lists under 70,000 distinct CDR3 sequences; roughly a quarter were seen once. V lost 0 bases and J lost 4, with 9 bases in between. Germline V gene sequence: CDR1 LGHDT, CDR2 YNNKEL (reference sequence). The CDR3 has 14 residues. The data were taken from a study of low-dose radiotherapy and immunotherapy resistance in tumors. Study details: Doses delivered to Cohort 2 were 1 Gy per fraction every two weeks, amounting to 13 Gy over 26 weeks.

The chain couples TRBV3-1 to TRBJ1-1; D remains ambiguous. This sequence originates from a male donor with prostate cancer. The input for sequencing was PBMCs, taken before treatment. Here the CDR3 DNA reads TGTGCCAGCAGCCAAGATCTTGGCGCCACTGAAGCTTTCTTT. Its translation is CASSQDLGATEAFF.